These T cell receptor beta chains were read from a single sample in a study of T cells expressing NK-cell markers. TCRdb re-called the 5' RACE reads, yielding one record per CDR3 amino acid sequence without DNA. This sample's table reports about 260,000 distinct CDR3 sequences. Sequencing was done on a sample of blood T cells: a sorted CD56 or NKG2C T cell subset, CD4+ or CD8+ T cells, or bulk PBMC T cells (not recorded which). Source of these receptors: a man aged 18 to 29 in good health. Each CDR3 is given with its conserved first and last residue.

j_gene: TRBJ1-3; v_gene: TRBV28; CDR3aa: CASSLPRLGGNTIYF
j_gene: TRBJ1-2; v_gene: TRBV12-3/TRBV12-4; CDR3aa: CASSFGQSYTF
j_gene: TRBJ1-1; v_gene: TRBV11-2; CDR3aa: CASSFGSNTEAFF
j_gene: TRBJ1-1; v_gene: TRBV7-6; CDR3aa: CASSTRTGRLNTEAFF
j_gene: TRBJ1-5; v_gene: TRBV12-3/TRBV12-4; CDR3aa: CASSPTGGFGQPQHF
j_gene: TRBJ1-6; v_gene: TRBV15; CDR3aa: CATSRDQGPSPLHF
j_gene: TRBJ1-1; v_gene: TRBV12-3/TRBV12-4; CDR3aa: CASNHKGGYTEAFF
j_gene: TRBJ1-4; v_gene: TRBV29-1; CDR3aa: CSVGDRTGEKLFF
j_gene: TRBJ2-5; v_gene: TRBV7-2; CDR3aa: CASSLVGRGIQETQYF
j_gene: TRBJ2-1; v_gene: TRBV29-1; CDR3aa: CSAENRREYNEQFF
j_gene: TRBJ2-2; v_gene: TRBV29-1; CDR3aa: CSAEGPGGELFF
j_gene: TRBJ1-5; v_gene: TRBV15; CDR3aa: CATSRDRTQGGIRNQPQHF
j_gene: TRBJ1-6; v_gene: TRBV12-3/TRBV12-4; CDR3aa: CASSLSSGARNSPLHF
j_gene: TRBJ2-1; v_gene: TRBV15; CDR3aa: CATSREVRNNEQFF
j_gene: TRBJ2-1; v_gene: TRBV7-9; CDR3aa: CASSYLGGPVDEQFF
j_gene: TRBJ1-6; v_gene: TRBV6-2/TRBV6-3; CDR3aa: CASSIPSNSPLHF
j_gene: TRBJ2-2; v_gene: TRBV19; CDR3aa: CASSIDKQISPDTNTGELFF
j_gene: TRBJ1-2; v_gene: TRBV6-1; CDR3aa: CASNPLGNYGYTF
j_gene: TRBJ2-2; v_gene: TRBV20-1; CDR3aa: CSAEDRVDGELFF
j_gene: TRBJ2-2; v_gene: TRBV20-1; CDR3aa: CSAPSVFGELFF
j_gene: TRBJ2-5; v_gene: TRBV20-1; CDR3aa: CSALPILAGIEETQYF
j_gene: TRBJ1-5; v_gene: TRBV7-8; CDR3aa: CASSLADRVSHQPHHF
j_gene: TRBJ2-3; v_gene: TRBV6-2/TRBV6-3; CDR3aa: CASSYSRSLAGGITSQDTQYF
j_gene: TRBJ1-3; v_gene: TRBV29-1; CDR3aa: CSATGLLLGNTIYF
j_gene: TRBJ2-3; v_gene: TRBV6-1; CDR3aa: CASSWTALTDTQYF
j_gene: TRBJ2-1; v_gene: TRBV12-3/TRBV12-4; CDR3aa: CASREASGSFGGGQFF
j_gene: TRBJ2-1; v_gene: TRBV5-4; CDR3aa: CASSSRGSYNEQFF
j_gene: TRBJ1-6; v_gene: TRBV4-2; CDR3aa: CASSQNWAGTTNSPLHF
j_gene: TRBJ2-6; v_gene: TRBV12-3/TRBV12-4; CDR3aa: CASSPGQGPSGANVLTF
j_gene: TRBJ2-5; v_gene: TRBV5-1; CDR3aa: CASRLASGRMETQYF
j_gene: TRBJ1-5; v_gene: TRBV12-3/TRBV12-4; CDR3aa: CASSLEVGSNQPQHF
j_gene: TRBJ2-1; v_gene: TRBV4-1; CDR3aa: CASSQVRGPRGLNEQFF
j_gene: TRBJ2-1; v_gene: TRBV3-1; CDR3aa: CASSQPLAGAYREQFF
j_gene: TRBJ1-3; v_gene: TRBV9; CDR3aa: CASSVAPPTDSGNTIYF
j_gene: TRBJ1-4; v_gene: TRBV30; CDR3aa: CASLGRDNEKLFF
j_gene: TRBJ2-2; v_gene: TRBV7-6; CDR3aa: CASSAGQGANTGELFF
j_gene: TRBJ2-3; v_gene: TRBV20-1; CDR3aa: CSAILSGTSTDTQYF
j_gene: TRBJ2-1; v_gene: TRBV12-3/TRBV12-4; CDR3aa: CASILQGGNIYNEQFF
j_gene: TRBJ2-3; v_gene: TRBV15; CDR3aa: CATSYEDTQYF
j_gene: TRBJ2-3; v_gene: TRBV27; CDR3aa: CASSLRGRESQYF
j_gene: TRBJ2-7; v_gene: TRBV7-9; CDR3aa: CASSPRSLLGEQYF
j_gene: TRBJ2-4; v_gene: TRBV10-3; CDR3aa: CAISGQGNIQYF
j_gene: TRBJ1-5; v_gene: TRBV24-1; CDR3aa: CATSVSTSNQPQHF
j_gene: TRBJ2-7; v_gene: TRBV7-2; CDR3aa: CASSKTVWDEQYF
j_gene: TRBJ2-1; v_gene: TRBV4-1; CDR3aa: CASSGKRGEQFF
j_gene: TRBJ2-3; v_gene: TRBV2; CDR3aa: CASRGLATDTQYF
j_gene: TRBJ1-4; v_gene: TRBV7-8; CDR3aa: CASSLGRGLFSEKLFF
j_gene: TRBJ2-7; v_gene: TRBV3-1; CDR3aa: CASSRGQAVYEQYF
j_gene: TRBJ1-1; v_gene: TRBV5-5; CDR3aa: CASSLVARVNTEAFF
j_gene: TRBJ2-1; v_gene: TRBV11-3; CDR3aa: CASSSARSSYNEQFF
j_gene: TRBJ2-2; v_gene: TRBV27; CDR3aa: CASSSTPSGLRHTGELFF
j_gene: TRBJ2-3; v_gene: TRBV20-1; CDR3aa: CSASGGKSTDTQYF
j_gene: TRBJ2-7; v_gene: TRBV4-3; CDR3aa: CASSQEWTSGVYEQYF
j_gene: TRBJ2-1; v_gene: TRBV7-9; CDR3aa: CASIASGSYNEQFF
j_gene: TRBJ2-3; v_gene: TRBV6-2/TRBV6-3; CDR3aa: CASRKDWGTDTQYF